These 27 T cell receptor beta chains share one sample of origin, sequenced in a study of shared clonotypes between healthy human individuals. Sequencing was performed with immunoSEQ multiplex PCR; in TCRdb, only in-frame clones are kept and a portion is missing. The sample lists millions of clones, 85% to 95% occurring once. Material: naive CD4+ T cells sorted from blood. Subset defined: CD45RA+ positively selected. The origin of the receptors is a man between 18 and 35 years old in good health.

The DNA of the CDR3 is TGTGCCAGCAGTGAAAAAGGCAGGGGGCTGGGCGAGCAGTACTTC. Its translation: CASSEKGRGLGEQYF. V is TRBV6-1 and J is TRBJ2-7; 8 bases match TRBD1. Germline loops: CDR1 MNHNS, CDR2 SASEGT. V lost 2 bases, J lost 6 bases, and 9 bases stayed unmatched. The CDR3 has 15 amino acids.

This chain connects TRBV6-5 to TRBJ1-3; D is unclear. V gave up 5 bases and J gave up 6 bases, with 14 bases separating them. The CDR3 spans 14 residues. CDR1 and CDR2 (germline): MNHEY, SVGAGI. CDR3 in amino acids: CASSRTQAINTIYF. The CDR3 DNA follows: TGTGCCAGCAGTAGAACGCAGGCGATAAACACCATATATTTT.

The chain recombines TRBV30 with TRBJ2-5, with D maybe TRBD1 (5 bases). CDR1 is GTSNPN and CDR2 is SVGIG in the germline V gene (reference sequence). V lost 0 bases and J lost 3, with 8 bases in between. The CDR3 is 13 residues long. The CDR3 DNA follows: TGTGCCTGGAGTGTACGCAGGGAAGAGACCCAGTACTTC. Protein product: CAWSVRREETQYF. The full variable domain, completed using reference TRBV30 and TRBJ2-5, is SQTIHQWPATLVQPVGSPLSLECTVEGTSNPNLYWYRQAAGRGLQLLFYSVGIGQISSEVPQNLSASRPQDRQFILSSKKLLLSDSGFYLCAWSVRREETQYFGPGTRLLVL.

This chain uses TRBV10-3 with TRBJ2-1; TRBD2 agrees at 7 bases. Germline CDR1 ENHRY, CDR2 SYGVKD. The CDR3 runs 16 residues. J gave up 9 bases and V 0 bases, and 11 bases lay outside the gene matches. CDR3 sequence: CAISESMGEGLVEQFF. CDR3 coding DNA: TGTGCCATCAGTGAGTCGATGGGGGAGGGCCTAGTTGAGCAGTTCTTC.

This chain links TRBV5-6 with TRBJ1-2; D is unresolved. Germline loops: CDR1 SGHDT, CDR2 YYEEEE. V lost 0 bases and J lost 3, with 9 bases in between. The length of the CDR3 is 14 residues. The CDR3, as DNA: TGTGCCAGCAGCTTGGAAACAGCATACTATGGCTACACCTTC. As protein: CASSLETAYYGYTF.

About this clone: A much larger clonotype is one base distant, so this may be a read error. Distinct nucleotide sequences in the sample also encode this CDR3. The chain employs TRBV5-1 and TRBJ1-2; TRBD1 matches 11 bases. V lost 4 bases and J lost 3; bases outside the gene matches: 2. The CDR3 is made up of 14 amino acids. The germline V gene encodes CDR1 SGHRS and CDR2 YFSETQ. CDR3 DNA sequence: TGCGCCAGCAGCCAGGGACAGGGGGACTATGGCTACACCTTC. This codes for CASSQGQGDYGYTF.

For this clone: Other DNA sequences within the sample encode an identical CDR3. The chain has TRBV28 and TRBJ1-1, with D unresolved. CDR3 size: 11 residues. Trimming cost V 6 bases and J 0 bases, with 2 bases left between them. Germline V gene data show CDR1 as MDHEN and CDR2 as SYDVKM. The DNA for the CDR3 is TGTGCCAGCAGAATGAACACTGAAGCTTTCTTT. Translating it yields CASRMNTEAFF.

J is TRBJ2-1 and V is TRBV29-1; 7 positions match TRBD2. CDR3 length equals 19 residues. Germline V gene data show CDR1 as SQVTM and CDR2 as ANQGSEA. J gave up 6 bases and V 4 bases, and 24 bases lay outside the gene matches. This chain's CDR3 is CSVAKVISSLAGALNEQFF. CDR3 coding DNA: TGCAGCGTTGCAAAGGTCATCTCCAGCTTAGCGGGTGCCCTCAATGAGCAGTTCTTC.

The V and J genes are TRBV15 and TRBJ2-4, with D maybe TRBD2 (6 bases). The CDR3 consists of 19 residues. Germline-derived CDR1 and CDR2 are LNHNV and YYDKDF (reference sequence). Trimming cost V 1 base and J 0 bases, with 19 bases left between them. The CDR3 bases are TGTGCCACCAGCAGAGGGTACCCGGGACTGATCTTAGCCAAAAACATTCAGTACTTC. This codes for CATSRGYPGLILAKNIQYF.

The J gene is TRBJ2-3, the V gene TRBV6-1; the match to TRBD2 covers 7 bases. Germline V gene lookup returns CDR1 MNHNS and CDR2 SASEGT. The trim removed 7 bases at V and 2 bases at J, leaving 9 bases unmatched. The CDR3 totals 15 residues. The CDR3 protein is CASTSGRLLTDTQYF. The CDR3 DNA follows: TGTGCCAGCACCTCCGGGAGGCTCCTCACAGATACGCAGTATTTT.

The genes are TRBV7-9 and TRBJ1-5; 7 nucleotides match TRBD1. Trimming took 1 base from V and 7 from J; bases not matched to a gene: 4. Germline lookup yields CDR1 SEHNR and CDR2 FQNEAQ (reference sequence). The CDR3 length is 14 residues. The CDR3 DNA is TGTGCCAGCAGCTTAGGGGGGGACAGCCAGCCCCAGCATTTT. Translation: CASSLGGDSQPQHF.

A remark on this clone: A junction boundary mismatches the germline segment, possibly from a read error. The sample holds other DNA sequences that translate to the same CDR3. The chain is built from TRBV7-7 and TRBJ2-5, with 7 bases lining up with TRBD1. This CDR3 comprises 14 residues. Per the germline V gene, CDR1 is SSHAT and CDR2 is FNYEAQ (reference sequence). The CDR3 spells CASSRDRVGETQYF. The CDR3 DNA reads as TGTGCTAGCAGCCGCGACAGGGTAGGAGAGACCCAGTACTTC. Combining the CDR3 with reference TRBV7-7 and TRBJ2-5 gives the whole variable domain GAGVSQSPRYKVTKRGQDVTLRCDPISSHATLYWYQQALGQGPEFLTYFNYEAQPDKSGLPSDRFSAERPEGSISTLTIQRTEQRDSAMYRCASSRDRVGETQYFGPGTRLLVL.

This sequence joins TRBV7-9 and TRBJ2-7, with 8 bases fitting TRBD1. V shed 1 base, J shed 5 bases, and the junction held 7 bases outside the gene matches. Germline V gene sequence: CDR1 SEHNR, CDR2 FQNEAQ (reference sequence). This CDR3 has 15 residues. CDR3 loop: CASSLGRTGNNEQYF. The CDR3 DNA is TGTGCCAGCAGCTTAGGGAGGACAGGGAATAACGAGCAGTACTTC.

Remarks on this clone: At one of its ends the junction is not consistent with the germline gene, which may arise from a read error. This chain uses TRBV18 with TRBJ2-7; D gene unclear. Germline-derived CDR1 and CDR2 are KGHSH and LQKENI. This CDR3 has 13 amino acids. The CDR3 is CAGSPPPRSEQYF. CDR3 bases: TGTGCCGGCTCACCTCCACCGCGGTCCGAGCAGTACTTC.

The genes are TRBV9 and TRBJ1-1; perhaps TRBD1 as D (5 bases). The CDR3 spans 12 residues. The germline V gene has CDR1 SGDLS and CDR2 YYNGEE. Trimming shortened V by 4 bases and J by 5 bases, and 9 bases separated the two germline ends. CDR3 amino acids: CASSLGETEAFF. DNA for the CDR3: TGTGCCAGCAGCCTGGGGGAAACTGAAGCTTTCTTT.

This clone was picked up one time. For the CDR3, the DNA is TGTGCCAGCAGCCAGACAGAAGGCAATTCACCCCTCCACTTT. This gives the protein CASSQTEGNSPLHF. The chain joins TRBV7-9 to TRBJ1-6, with D maybe TRBD1 (5 bases). CDR3 length: 14 residues. Germline CDR1 is SEHNR and CDR2 is FQNEAQ (reference sequence). V lost 5 bases and J 7 bases, leaving 12 bases between the germline ends.

The table lists this clone with a count of one. This specimen includes other DNA sequences encoding the same CDR3. The rearrangement links TRBV9 to TRBJ2-1; the match to TRBD1 covers 8 bases. The CDR3 is 16 amino acids. Germline assignment: CDR1 SGDLS and CDR2 YYNGEE. Unmatched junction bases numbered 6, after V lost 4 bases and J lost 0 bases. CDR3 loop: CASSPRDRSSYNEQFF. The CDR3 coding sequence is TGTGCCAGCAGCCCAAGGGACAGGAGCTCCTACAATGAGCAGTTCTTC. The full variable domain, in which reference TRBV9 and TRBJ2-1 provide the parts outside the CDR3, is DSGVTQTPKHLITATGQRVTLRCSPRSGDLSVYWYQQSLDQGLQFLIQYYNGEERAKGNILERFSAQQFPDLHSELNLSSLELGDSALYFCASSPRDRSSYNEQFFGPGTRLTVL.

The gene calls are TRBV6-1 and TRBJ1-6; TRBD1 is a possible D gene (6 bases). Germline V gives CDR1 MNHNS, CDR2 SASEGT. This CDR3 spans 14 amino acids. V was pared by 5 bases and J by 7 bases, with 12 bases between. This CDR3 is CASSLDSPNSPLHF. CDR3 coding DNA: TGTGCCAGCAGTTTGGACAGCCCAAATTCACCCCTCCACTTT.

As concerns this clone: Other DNA sequences in this sample translate to the same CDR3. The rearrangement links TRBV30 to TRBJ1-6, with unresolved D. CDR1 is GTSNPN, CDR2 SVGIG, per germline (reference sequence). This CDR3 has 11 residues. V shed 3 bases and J shed 6 bases, with 3 bases lying between them. Here the CDR3 reads CAWRGNSPLHF. As DNA, the CDR3 is TGTGCCTGGAGGGGTAATTCACCCCTCCACTTT.

V gene TRBV28 combines with J gene TRBJ2-7; TRBD1 matches 11 bases. V lost 1 base to trimming and J lost 9 bases; unmatched junction nucleotides: 11. The CDR3 has 16 residues. Germline V gene data show CDR1 as MDHEN and CDR2 as SYDVKM. CDR3 nucleotide sequence: TGTGCCAGCAGTTTATATAGCTGGACAGGGGGCTTGGGGCAGTACTTC. Its translation is CASSLYSWTGGLGQYF.

This chain uses TRBV9 with TRBJ2-5; the D is unclear. Germline V gene data show CDR1 as SGDLS and CDR2 as YYNGEE. Trimming took off 4 bases at V and 5 bases at J, with 15 bases between the two ends. The CDR3 is made up of 14 amino acids. CDR3 region: CASSLGYLGETQYF. The CDR3 DNA reads as TGTGCCAGCAGCCTAGGGTACCTCGGGGAGACCCAGTACTTC. Drawing the rest from reference TRBV9 and TRBJ2-5, the complete variable domain is DSGVTQTPKHLITATGQRVTLRCSPRSGDLSVYWYQQSLDQGLQFLIQYYNGEERAKGNILERFSAQQFPDLHSELNLSSLELGDSALYFCASSLGYLGETQYFGPGTRLLVL.

The chain is built from TRBV10-3 and TRBJ2-2; 9 positions match TRBD1. Germline V CDR1 and CDR2: ENHRY, SYGVKD. This CDR3 contains 17 residues. Germline trimming cut 4 bases from V and 4 bases from J; bases unmatched to any gene: 10. The CDR3 nucleotides read TGTGCCATCAGTGGGACTCCGGGACAGGGAATCACCGGGGAGCTGTTTTTT. Translation: CAISGTPGQGITGELFF.

The rearrangement uses TRBV29-1 and TRBJ1-1; D gene unclear. The CDR3 consists of 14 residues. The ends were cut back, 5 bases at V and 1 base at J, with 14 bases in the middle. Per germline, CDR1 SQVTM and CDR2 ANQGSEA. CDR3 amino acids: CSVQAATSNTEAFF. In DNA, the CDR3 is TGCAGCGTTCAGGCGGCAACATCGAACACTGAAGCTTTCTTT.

The V and J genes are TRBV5-5 and TRBJ1-5; 7 nucleotides align to TRBD1. The ends lost 7 bases at V and 7 bases at J; junction bases unmatched: 11. CDR3 size: 14 residues. Germline lookup yields CDR1 SGHKS and CDR2 YYEKEE (reference sequence). CDR3 sequence: CASRPGTEGQPQHF. In DNA, the CDR3 is TGTGCCAGCCGTCCCGGGACAGAAGGCCAGCCCCAGCATTTT.

For this clone: Distinct nucleotide sequences in the sample also encode this CDR3. The chain uses TRBV6-1 and TRBJ2-7; D ambiguous. Between the trimmed V and J ends, which lost 2 bases and 2 bases, there was a span of 4 bases. The CDR3 extends over 12 amino acids. Germline-derived CDR1 and CDR2 are MNHNS and SASEGT. The CDR3, as DNA: TGTGCCAGCAGTGAACGGGCCTACGAGCAGTACTTC. This gives the protein CASSERAYEQYF.

Turning to this clone: Other DNA sequences from this sample encode an identical CDR3 as well. This chain joins TRBV2 and TRBJ2-3, with D hard to call. The CDR3 is 11 amino acids. V dropped 4 bases and J dropped 5 bases, with 4 bases sitting between them. The germline gives CDR1 SNHLY, CDR2 FYNNEI. DNA of the CDR3: TGTGCCAGCAGTGGTCGAGATACGCAGTATTTT. It specifies CASSGRDTQYF.

This clone was found once. V is TRBV9 and J is TRBJ1-1, with TRBD1 matching 10 bases. The germline CDR1 and CDR2 sequences are SGDLS and YYNGEE. The CDR3 spans 18 residues. V dropped 4 bases and J dropped 0; count of bases not matched to a gene: 12. The CDR3: CASSPRDRGLHMNTEAFF. The CDR3 DNA follows: TGTGCCAGCAGCCCTCGGGACAGGGGCCTTCACATGAACACTGAAGCTTTCTTT.